The T cell receptor beta chain under discussion was sequenced for a study of blood T cell repertoires in COVID-19 (dated by TCRdb to 2019 to 2021). Regarding the research as a whole: Samples from collaborators originated in the United States, Italy and Spain and spanned both the acute and convalescent phases of COVID-19. The prospective study material was composed of cDNA or gDNA derived from T cells, B-cell-depleted T cells, or PBMCs. The dataset comprised deeply sampled blood TCRbeta repertoires from subjects exposed to, actively infected with, or recovered from COVID-19. The repertoires were released in a freely available public database meant as a resource for research on the immune response to SARS-CoV-2. The samples were drawn from the first 160 participants of the ongoing ImmuneRACE study and from some 1,300 subjects provided by 6 global collaborators. Sample metadata almost always included a de-identified subject ID, COVID-19 status, age in years and sex. Where HLA class I and class II types were available, the types were taken from metadata supplied by the sample provider, not from assay-based typing. On the study overall, not on this receptor specifically: Clinical and demographic metadata were provided uncurated, with the amount varying by source and participant.

About this clone: What this receptor recognizes is not known. Base qualities are missing; no much larger clone stands one base away.

TCRbeta CDR3 regions were amplified from genomic DNA using the immunoSEQ Assay, a bias-controlled multiplex PCR. Under the source paper's analysis protocol: The number of nucleated cells in each sample was estimated from the amplification of reference gene primers within the assay. To quantify the absolute abundance of each unique TCRbeta CDR3 rearrangement, sequence reads were collapsed and filtered. For each sample, productive Simpson clonality was calculated as the square root of Simpson's diversity index across productive rearrangements. TCRdb obtained this table from immuneACCESS and retained in-frame rearrangements with V and J assigned. These tables miss some clones; where compared with another copy, unresolved V genes account for less than half of the shortfall, and the remainder is unexplained. The DNA was the basis for D and trimming; V, J and clone size are from that table. This sample is represented by under 75,000 clones; over 75% of them were singletons. The ten largest account for roughly 10% of the sample.

The CDR3 contains 13 residues, cysteine and phenylalanine counted. Just the 39-base CDR3 DNA is kept, in frame starting at base 1. The germline V gene provides CDR1 MNHEY and CDR2 SVGAGI. V ends up 5 bases short and J 7 bases short, with an unmatched junction base count of 4. Collaborating institutions collected whole blood in K2EDTA tubes following their own protocols. For TCRbeta analysis, collaborator samples were shipped as frozen whole blood, as isolated PBMCs, or as DNA extracted from either sample type. The sequenced material came from peripheral blood. The V and J segments used are TRBV6-5 and TRBJ1-5; 8 of the junction bases match TRBD1. The clonotype comes from a woman aged 18-29 years with acute or convalescent COVID-19. CDR3 region: CASSRTGTQPQHF. The DNA is as follows: TGTGCCAGCAGTAGGACAGGGACGCAGCCCCAGCATTTT.